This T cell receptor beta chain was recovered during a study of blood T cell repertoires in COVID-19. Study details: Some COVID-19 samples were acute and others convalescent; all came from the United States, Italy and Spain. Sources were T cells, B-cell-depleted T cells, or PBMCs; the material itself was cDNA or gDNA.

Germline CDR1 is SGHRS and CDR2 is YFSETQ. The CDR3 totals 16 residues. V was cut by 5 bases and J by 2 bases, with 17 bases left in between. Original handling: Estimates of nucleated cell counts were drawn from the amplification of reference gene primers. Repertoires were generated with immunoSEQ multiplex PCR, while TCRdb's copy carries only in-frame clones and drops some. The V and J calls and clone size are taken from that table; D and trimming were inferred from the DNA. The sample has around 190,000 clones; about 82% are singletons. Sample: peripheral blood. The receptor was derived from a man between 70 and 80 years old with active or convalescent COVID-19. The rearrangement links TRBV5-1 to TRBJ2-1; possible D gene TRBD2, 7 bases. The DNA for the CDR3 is TGCGCCAGCAGTTGGGGGGCTGCGGGGGCCTACAATGAGCAGTTCTTC. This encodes CASSWGAAGAYNEQFF.